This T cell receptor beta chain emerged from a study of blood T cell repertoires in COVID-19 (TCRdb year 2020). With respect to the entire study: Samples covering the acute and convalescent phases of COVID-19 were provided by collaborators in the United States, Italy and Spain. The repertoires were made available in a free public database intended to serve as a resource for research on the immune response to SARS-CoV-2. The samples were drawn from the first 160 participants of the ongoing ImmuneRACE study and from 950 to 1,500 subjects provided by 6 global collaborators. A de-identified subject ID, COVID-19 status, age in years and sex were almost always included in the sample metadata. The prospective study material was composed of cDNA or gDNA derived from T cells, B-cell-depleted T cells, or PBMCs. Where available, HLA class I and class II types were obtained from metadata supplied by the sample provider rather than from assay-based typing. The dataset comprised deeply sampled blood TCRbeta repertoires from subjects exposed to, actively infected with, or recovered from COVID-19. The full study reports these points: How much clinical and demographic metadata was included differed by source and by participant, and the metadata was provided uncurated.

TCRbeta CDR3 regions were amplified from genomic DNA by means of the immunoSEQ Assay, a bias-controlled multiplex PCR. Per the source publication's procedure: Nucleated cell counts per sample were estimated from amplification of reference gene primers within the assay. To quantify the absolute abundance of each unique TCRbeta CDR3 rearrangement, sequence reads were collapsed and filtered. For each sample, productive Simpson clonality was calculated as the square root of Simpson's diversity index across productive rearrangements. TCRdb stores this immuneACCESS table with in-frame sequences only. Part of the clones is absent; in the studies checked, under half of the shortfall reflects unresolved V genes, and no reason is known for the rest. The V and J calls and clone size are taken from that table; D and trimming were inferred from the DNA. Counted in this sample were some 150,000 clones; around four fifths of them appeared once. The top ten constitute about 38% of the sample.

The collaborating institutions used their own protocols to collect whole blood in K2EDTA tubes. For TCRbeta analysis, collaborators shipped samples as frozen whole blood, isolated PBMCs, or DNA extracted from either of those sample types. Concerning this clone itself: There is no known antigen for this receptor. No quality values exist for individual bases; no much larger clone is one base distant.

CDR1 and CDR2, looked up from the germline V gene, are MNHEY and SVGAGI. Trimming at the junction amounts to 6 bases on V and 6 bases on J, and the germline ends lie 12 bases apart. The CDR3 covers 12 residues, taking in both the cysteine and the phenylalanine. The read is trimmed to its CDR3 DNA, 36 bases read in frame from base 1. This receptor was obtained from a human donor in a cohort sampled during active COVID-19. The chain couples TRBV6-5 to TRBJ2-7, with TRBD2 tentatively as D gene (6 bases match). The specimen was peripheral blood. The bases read TGTGCCAGCAGACCAGAAGCGGGCGAGCAGTACTTC. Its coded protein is CASRPEAGEQYF.